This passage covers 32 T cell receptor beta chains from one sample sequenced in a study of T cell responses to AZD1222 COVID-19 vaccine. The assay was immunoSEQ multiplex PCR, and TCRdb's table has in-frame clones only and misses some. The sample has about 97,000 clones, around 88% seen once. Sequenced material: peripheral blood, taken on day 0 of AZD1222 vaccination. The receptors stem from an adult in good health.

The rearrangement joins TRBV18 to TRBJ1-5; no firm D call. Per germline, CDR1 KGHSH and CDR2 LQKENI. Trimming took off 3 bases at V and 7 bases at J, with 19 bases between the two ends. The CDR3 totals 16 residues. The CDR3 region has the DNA TGTGCCAGCTCACCTAAAGGACTCGGCATTATGCAGCCCCAGCATTTT. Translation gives CASSPKGLGIMQPQHF.

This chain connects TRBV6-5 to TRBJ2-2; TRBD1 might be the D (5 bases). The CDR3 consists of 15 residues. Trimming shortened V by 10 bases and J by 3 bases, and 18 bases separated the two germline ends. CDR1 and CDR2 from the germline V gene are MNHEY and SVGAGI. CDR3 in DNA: TGTGCCACCGCCGGACGCATAGGGGACACCGGGGAGCTGTTTTTT. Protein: CATAGRIGDTGELFF.

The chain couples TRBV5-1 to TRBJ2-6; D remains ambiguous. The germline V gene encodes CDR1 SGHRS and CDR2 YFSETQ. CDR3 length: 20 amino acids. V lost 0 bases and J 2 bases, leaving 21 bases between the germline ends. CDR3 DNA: TGCGCCAGCAGCTTGGAGGTAGGGCGAGGAAGTGGGGCTGGGGCCAACGTCCTGACTTTC. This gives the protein CASSLEVGRGSGAGANVLTF.

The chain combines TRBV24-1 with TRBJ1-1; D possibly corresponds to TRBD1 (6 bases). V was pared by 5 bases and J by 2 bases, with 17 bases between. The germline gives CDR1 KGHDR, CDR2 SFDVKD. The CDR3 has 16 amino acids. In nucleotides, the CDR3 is TGTGCCACCAGTGCTAGGGGGATTAGGGGTAACACTGAAGCTTTCTTT. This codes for CATSARGIRGNTEAFF.

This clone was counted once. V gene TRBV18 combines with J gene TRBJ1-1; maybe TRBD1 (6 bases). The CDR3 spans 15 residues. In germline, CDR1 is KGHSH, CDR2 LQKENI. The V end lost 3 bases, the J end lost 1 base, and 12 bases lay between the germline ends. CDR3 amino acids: CASSPLGGPNTEAFF. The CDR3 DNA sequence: TGTGCCAGCTCACCGCTGGGGGGGCCGAACACTGAAGCTTTCTTT.

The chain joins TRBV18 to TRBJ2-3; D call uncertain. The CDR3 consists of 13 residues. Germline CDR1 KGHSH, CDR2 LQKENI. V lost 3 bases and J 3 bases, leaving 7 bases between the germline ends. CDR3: CASSPSRTDTQYF. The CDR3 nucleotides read TGTGCCAGCTCACCCTCCCGGACAGATACGCAGTATTTT.

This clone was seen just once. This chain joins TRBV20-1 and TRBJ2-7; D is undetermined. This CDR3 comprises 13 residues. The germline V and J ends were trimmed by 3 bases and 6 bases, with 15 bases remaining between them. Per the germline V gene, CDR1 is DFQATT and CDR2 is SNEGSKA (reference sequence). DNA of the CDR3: TGCAGTGCTAGTTTAGGGAATAACGGCGAGCAGTACTTC. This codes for CSASLGNNGEQYF.

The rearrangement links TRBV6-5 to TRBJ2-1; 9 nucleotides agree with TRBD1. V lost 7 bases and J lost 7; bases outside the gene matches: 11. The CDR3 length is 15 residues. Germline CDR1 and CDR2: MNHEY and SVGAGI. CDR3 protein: CASTARTGVLNEQFF. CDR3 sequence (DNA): TGTGCCAGCACCGCTCGGACAGGGGTGTTGAATGAGCAGTTCTTC.

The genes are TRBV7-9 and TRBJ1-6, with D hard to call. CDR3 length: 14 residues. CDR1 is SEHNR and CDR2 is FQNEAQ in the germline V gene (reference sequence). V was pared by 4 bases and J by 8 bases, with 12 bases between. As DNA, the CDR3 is TGTGCCAGCAGCTCTTACGGATCGGATTCACCCCTCCACTTT. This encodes CASSSYGSDSPLHF.

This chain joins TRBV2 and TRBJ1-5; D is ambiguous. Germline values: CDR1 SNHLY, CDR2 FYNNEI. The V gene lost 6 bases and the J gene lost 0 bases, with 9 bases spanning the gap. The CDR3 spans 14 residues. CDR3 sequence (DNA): TGTGCCAGCAGGGGTCTCGATAGCAATCAGCCCCAGCATTTT. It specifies CASRGLDSNQPQHF.

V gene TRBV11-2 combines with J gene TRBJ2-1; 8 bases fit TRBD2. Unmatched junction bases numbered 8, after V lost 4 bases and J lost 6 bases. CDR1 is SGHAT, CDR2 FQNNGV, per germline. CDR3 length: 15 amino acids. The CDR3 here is CASSYRLAKGNEQFF. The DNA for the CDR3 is TGTGCCAGCAGCTACCGACTAGCGAAGGGCAATGAGCAGTTCTTC.

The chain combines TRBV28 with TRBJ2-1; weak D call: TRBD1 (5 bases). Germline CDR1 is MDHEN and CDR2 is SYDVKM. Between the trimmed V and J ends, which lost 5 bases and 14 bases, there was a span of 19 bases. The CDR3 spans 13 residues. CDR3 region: CASSPPVVRVEFF. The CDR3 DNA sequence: TGTGCCAGCAGTCCCCCCGTGGTCAGGGTGGAGTTCTTC.

The CDR3: CASSQMTGFDEQYF. In DNA form, the CDR3 reads TGCGCCAGCAGCCAAATGACAGGGTTCGACGAGCAGTACTTC. The chain couples TRBV4-1 to TRBJ2-7; 7 bases are shared with TRBD1. The ends lost 2 bases at V and 5 bases at J; junction bases unmatched: 6. Germline loops: CDR1 MGHRA, CDR2 YSYEKL. This CDR3 has 14 residues.

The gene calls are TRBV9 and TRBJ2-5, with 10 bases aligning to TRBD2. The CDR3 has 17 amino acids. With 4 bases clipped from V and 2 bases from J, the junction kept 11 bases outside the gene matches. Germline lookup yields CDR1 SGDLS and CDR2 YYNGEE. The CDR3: CASSTGGAGGRQETQYF. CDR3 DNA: TGTGCCAGCAGCACCGGCGGAGCGGGGGGGAGGCAAGAGACCCAGTACTTC.

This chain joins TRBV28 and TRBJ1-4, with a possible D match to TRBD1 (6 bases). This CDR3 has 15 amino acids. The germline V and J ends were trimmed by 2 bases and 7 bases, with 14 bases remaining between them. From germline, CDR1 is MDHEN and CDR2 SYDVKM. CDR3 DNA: TGTGCCAGCAGTTTAGTAAGGGGGATAGGTGAAAAACTGTTTTTT. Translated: CASSLVRGIGEKLFF. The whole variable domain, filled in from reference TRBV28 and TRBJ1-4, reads DVKVTQSSRYLVKRTGEKVFLECVQDMDHENMFWYRQDPGLGLRLIYFSYDVKMKEKGDIPEGYSVSREKKERFSLILESASTNQTSMYLCASSLVRGIGEKLFFGSGTQLSVL.

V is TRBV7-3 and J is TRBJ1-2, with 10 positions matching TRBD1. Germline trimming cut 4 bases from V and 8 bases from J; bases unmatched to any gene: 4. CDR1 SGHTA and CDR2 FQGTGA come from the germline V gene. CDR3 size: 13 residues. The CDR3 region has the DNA TGTGCCAGCAGCTATGACAGGGGGCACGGCTACACCTTC. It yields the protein CASSYDRGHGYTF. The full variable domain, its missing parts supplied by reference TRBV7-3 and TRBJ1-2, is GAGVSQTPSNKVTEKGKYVELRCDPISGHTALYWYRQSLGQGPEFLIYFQGTGAADDSGLPNDRFFAVRPEGSVSTLKIQRTERGDSAVYLCASSYDRGHGYTFGSGTRLTVV.

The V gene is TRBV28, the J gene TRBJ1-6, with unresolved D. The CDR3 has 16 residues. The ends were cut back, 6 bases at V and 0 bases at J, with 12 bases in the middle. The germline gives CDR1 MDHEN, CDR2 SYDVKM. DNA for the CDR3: TGTGCCAGCAGCCTAGCGGCGGGCTCCTATAATTCACCCCTCCACTTT. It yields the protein CASSLAAGSYNSPLHF.

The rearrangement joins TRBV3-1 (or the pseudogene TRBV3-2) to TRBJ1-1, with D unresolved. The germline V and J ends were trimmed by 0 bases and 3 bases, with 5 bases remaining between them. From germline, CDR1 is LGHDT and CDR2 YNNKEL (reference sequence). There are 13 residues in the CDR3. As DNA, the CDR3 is TGTGCCAGCAGCCAAGATGGCCACACTGAAGCTTTCTTT. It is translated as CASSQDGHTEAFF.

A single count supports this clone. In nucleotides, the CDR3 is TGTGCCAGCTTAGGGGCAGCCGAGAACACTGAAGCTTTCTTT. Translating it yields CASLGAAENTEAFF. The chain couples TRBV28 to TRBJ1-1; maybe TRBD1 (5 bases). The germline V and J ends were trimmed by 8 bases and 1 base, with 14 bases remaining between them. CDR3 length: 14 amino acids. Germline-derived CDR1 and CDR2 are MDHEN and SYDVKM.

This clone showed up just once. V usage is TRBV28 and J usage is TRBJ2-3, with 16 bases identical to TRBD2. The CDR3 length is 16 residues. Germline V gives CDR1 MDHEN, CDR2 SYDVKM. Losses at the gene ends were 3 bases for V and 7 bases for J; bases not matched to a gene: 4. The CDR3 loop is CASSLGTSGRVNTQYF. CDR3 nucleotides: TGTGCCAGCAGTTTGGGGACTAGCGGGAGGGTAAATACGCAGTATTTT.

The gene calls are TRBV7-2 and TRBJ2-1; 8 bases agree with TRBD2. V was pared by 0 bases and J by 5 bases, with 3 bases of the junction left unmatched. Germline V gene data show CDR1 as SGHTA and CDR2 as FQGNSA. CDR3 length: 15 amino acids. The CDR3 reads CASSLAIAGHNEQFF. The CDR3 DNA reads TGTGCCAGCAGCTTAGCGATAGCGGGACACAATGAGCAGTTCTTC.

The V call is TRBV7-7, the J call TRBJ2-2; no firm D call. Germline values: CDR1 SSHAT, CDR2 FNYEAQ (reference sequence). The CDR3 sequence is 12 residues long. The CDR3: CALSDGTGELFF. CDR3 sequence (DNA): TGTGCTCTGTCCGACGGCACCGGGGAGCTGTTTTTT.

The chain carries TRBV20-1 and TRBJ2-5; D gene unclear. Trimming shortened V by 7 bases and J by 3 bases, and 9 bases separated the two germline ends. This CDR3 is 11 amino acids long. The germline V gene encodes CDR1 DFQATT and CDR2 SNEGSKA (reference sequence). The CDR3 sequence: CSVPVKETQYF. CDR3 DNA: TGCAGTGTACCGGTAAAAGAGACCCAGTACTTC.

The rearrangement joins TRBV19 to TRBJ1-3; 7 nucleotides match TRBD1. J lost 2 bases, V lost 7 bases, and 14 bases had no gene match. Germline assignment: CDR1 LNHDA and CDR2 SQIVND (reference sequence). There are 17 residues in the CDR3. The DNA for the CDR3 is TGTGCCAGTAACCGGGGTGGACAGGCCGCTACTGGAAACACCATATATTTT. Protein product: CASNRGGQAATGNTIYF. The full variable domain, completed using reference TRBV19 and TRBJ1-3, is DGGITQSPKYLFRKEGQNVTLSCEQNLNHDAMYWYRQDPGQGLRLIYYSQIVNDFQKGDIAEGYSVSREKKESFPLTVTSAQKNPTAFYLCASNRGGQAATGNTIYFGEGSWLTVV.

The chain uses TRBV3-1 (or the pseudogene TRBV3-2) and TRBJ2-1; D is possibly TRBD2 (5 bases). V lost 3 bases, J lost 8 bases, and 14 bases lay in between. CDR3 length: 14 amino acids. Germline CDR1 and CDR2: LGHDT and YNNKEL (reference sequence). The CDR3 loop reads CASSHSGLFDEQFF. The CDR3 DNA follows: TGTGCCAGCAGCCACAGCGGTCTTTTCGATGAGCAGTTCTTC.

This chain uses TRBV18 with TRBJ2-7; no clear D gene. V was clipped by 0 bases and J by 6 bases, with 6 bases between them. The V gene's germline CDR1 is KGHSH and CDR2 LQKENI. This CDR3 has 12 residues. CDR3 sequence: CASSPPGGEQYF. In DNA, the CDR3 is TGTGCCAGCTCACCACCGGGCGGCGAGCAGTACTTC. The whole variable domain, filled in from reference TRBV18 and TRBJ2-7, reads NAGVMQNPRHLVRRRGQEARLRCSPMKGHSHVYWYRQLPEEGLKFMVYLQKENIIDESGMPKERFSAEFPKEGPSILRIQQVVRGDSAAYFCASSPPGGEQYFGPGTRLTVT.

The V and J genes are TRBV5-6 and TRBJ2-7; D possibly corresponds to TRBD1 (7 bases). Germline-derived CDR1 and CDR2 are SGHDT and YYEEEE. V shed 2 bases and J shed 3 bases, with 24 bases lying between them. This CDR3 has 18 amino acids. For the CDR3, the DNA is TGTGCCAGCAGCTTCGGCTCCCCGACAGGGACTTCTCTCTACGAGCAGTACTTC. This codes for CASSFGSPTGTSLYEQYF.

In DNA, the CDR3 is TGTGCCAGTAAACAGGGAAGTTACCAGCCCCAGCATTTT. It codes for CASKQGSYQPQHF. The chain has TRBV28 and TRBJ1-5; possible D gene TRBD1, 6 bases. Germline loops: CDR1 MDHEN, CDR2 SYDVKM. Trimming pared 9 bases from V and 7 bases from J, leaving 16 bases between. There are 13 residues in the CDR3.

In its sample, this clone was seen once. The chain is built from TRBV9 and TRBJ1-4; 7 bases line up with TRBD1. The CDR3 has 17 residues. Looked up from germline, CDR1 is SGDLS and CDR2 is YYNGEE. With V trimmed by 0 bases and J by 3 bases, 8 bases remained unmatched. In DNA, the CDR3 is TGTGCCAGCAGCGTAGAAGGAGGGGGCTGGTCTAATGAAAAACTGTTTTTT. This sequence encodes CASSVEGGGWSNEKLFF.

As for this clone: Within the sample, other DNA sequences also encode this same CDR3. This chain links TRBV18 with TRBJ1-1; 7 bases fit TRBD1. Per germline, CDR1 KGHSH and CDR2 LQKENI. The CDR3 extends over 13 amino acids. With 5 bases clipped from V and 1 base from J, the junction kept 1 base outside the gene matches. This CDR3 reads CASSGQANTEAFF. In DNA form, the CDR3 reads TGTGCCAGCTCAGGACAGGCGAACACTGAAGCTTTCTTT.

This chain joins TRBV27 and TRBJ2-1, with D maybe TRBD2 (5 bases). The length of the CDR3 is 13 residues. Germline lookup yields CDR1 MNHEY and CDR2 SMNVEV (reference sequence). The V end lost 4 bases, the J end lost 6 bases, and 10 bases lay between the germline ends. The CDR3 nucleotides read TGTGCCAGCAGTTATTTAGGAGGCAATGAGCAGTTCTTC. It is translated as CASSYLGGNEQFF.

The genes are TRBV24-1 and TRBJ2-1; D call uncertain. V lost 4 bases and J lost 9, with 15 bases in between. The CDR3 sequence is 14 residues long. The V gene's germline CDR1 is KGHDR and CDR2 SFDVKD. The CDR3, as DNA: TGTGCCACCAGTGACCAGTGGAGAGCGCGTGAGCAGTTCTTC. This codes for CATSDQWRAREQFF.